These 13 T cell receptor beta chains originate from one sample sequenced in a study of blood T cells in healthy people across ages. A second PCR of roughly 7 to 11 cycles used a sample-barcoded 5' primer and a J-beta primer mix. TCRdb itself ran the 5' RACE reads through MiXCR, one entry per CDR3 protein. The sample consists of around 1.7 million distinct CDR3 sequences, approximately 30% of them appearing once. The sequencing input was blood. All receptors derive from a woman in her 30s in good health.

V is TRBV7-9 and J is TRBJ2-1, with 7 positions matching TRBD1. J lost 13 bases, V lost 6 bases, and 9 bases had no gene match. Germline V gene sequence: CDR1 SEHNR, CDR2 FQNEAQ (reference sequence). CDR3 length equals 12 residues. CDR3 sequence reads: CASSFTTGVQFF. The DNA for the CDR3 is TGTGCCAGCAGTTTTACCACAGGGGTACAGTTCTTC.

This clonotype has only a few counts. The rearrangement uses TRBV2 and TRBJ2-7, with TRBD1 as a possible D gene (6 bases). The germline gives CDR1 SNHLY, CDR2 FYNNEI. Trimming stripped 6 bases from V and 2 bases from J, with 17 bases between. CDR3 length equals 15 residues. The DNA for the CDR3 is TGTGCCAGCAGCGTGGCGGCAGGACAGACCTACGAGCAGTACTTC. Protein sequence: CASSVAAGQTYEQYF. Complete variable domain (other parts from reference TRBV2 and TRBJ2-7): EPEVTQTPSHQVTQMGQEVILRCVPISNHLYFYWYRQILGQKVEFLVSFYNNEISEKSEIFDDQFSVERPDGSNFTLKIRSTKLEDSAMYFCASSVAAGQTYEQYFGPGTRLTVT.

The chain uses TRBV29-1 and TRBJ2-3, with 9 nucleotides matching TRBD2. Looked up from germline, CDR1 is SQVTM and CDR2 is ANQGSEA. The CDR3 has 15 amino acids. The V and J ends lost 4 bases and 2 bases, in that order; junction bases with no gene match: 7. CDR3 sequence: CSVAVGTSPTDTQYF. CDR3 DNA sequence: TGCAGCGTTGCGGTTGGGACTAGCCCCACAGATACGCAGTATTTT.

The chain links TRBV2 to TRBJ1-5; possibly TRBD1 for D (5 bases). There are 15 residues in the CDR3. Trimming removed 4 bases at V and 7 bases at J, with 17 bases between. Germline-derived CDR1 and CDR2 are SNHLY and FYNNEI. CDR3 sequence reads: CASSVMGETRQPQHF. CDR3 DNA sequence: TGTGCCAGCAGTGTGATGGGGGAGACTCGGCAGCCCCAGCATTTT.

This clonotype was counted only a few times. The rearrangement uses TRBV14 and TRBJ2-1; a possible D gene is TRBD1 (5 bases). V was clipped by 1 base and J by 9 bases, with 13 bases between them. Germline values: CDR1 SGHDN, CDR2 FVKESK. The CDR3 sequence is 14 residues long. The CDR3 DNA reads TGTGCCAGCAGCCAAGCTTTTCTAGGGGTTGAGCAGTTCTTC. Its protein is CASSQAFLGVEQFF.

The chain combines TRBV4-1 with TRBJ2-7; 12 bases are a match to TRBD1. The CDR3 contains 15 residues. CDR1 and CDR2 from the germline V gene are MGHRA and YSYEKL. V shed 4 bases and J 7 bases; nucleotides not matched to a gene: 8. CDR3 nucleotides: TGCGCCAGCAGCCGAGAGGGACAGGGGGCGGGTGAGCAGTACTTC. Translating it yields CASSREGQGAGEQYF.

This clonotype showed up just a few times. Germline and junction disagree at one end, which may indicate a read error. The V call is TRBV5-1, the J call TRBJ2-5, with D possibly matching TRBD1 (6 bases). In germline, CDR1 is SGHRS, CDR2 YFSETQ. CDR3 length equals 14 residues. The DNA of the CDR3 is TGCGCCAGCAGCTACTCAGGGGATTCAGAGGCCCAGTACTTC. Translation gives CASSYSGDSEAQYF.

This chain joins TRBV6-2 or TRBV6-3 and TRBJ1-5; TRBD1 matches 10 bases. CDR1 is MNHEY and CDR2 is SVGEGT in the germline V gene. V dropped 2 bases and J dropped 5; count of bases not matched to a gene: 6. The CDR3 extends over 16 amino acids. CDR3 sequence: CASSYEGQGWHQPQHF. The CDR3, as DNA: TGTGCCAGCAGTTACGAGGGACAGGGGTGGCATCAGCCCCAGCATTTT.

The J gene is TRBJ2-1, the V gene TRBV9; 10 bases line up with TRBD2. The CDR3 extends over 15 amino acids. Germline trimming cut 0 bases from V and 6 bases from J; bases unmatched to any gene: 3. Germline V gene sequence: CDR1 SGDLS, CDR2 YYNGEE. CDR3 nucleotides: TGTGCCAGCAGCGTAGCACTAGCGGGAATCAATGAGCAGTTCTTC. Translated: CASSVALAGINEQFF.

This clonotype has only a few counts. V and J are TRBV5-1 and TRBJ2-7; 7 bases align to TRBD1. Germline-derived CDR1 and CDR2 are SGHRS and YFSETQ. The CDR3 spans 14 residues. The V gene end was trimmed by 5 bases and the J gene end by 3 bases; junction bases not matched to a gene: 8. This chain's CDR3 is CASRPGAGGYEQYF. The CDR3 nucleotides read TGCGCCAGCAGGCCCGGGGCAGGGGGCTACGAGCAGTACTTC.

In this sample, this clonotype turned up many times. The V gene is TRBV5-1, the J gene TRBJ2-7; possibly TRBD1 for D (6 bases). Trimming shortened V by 1 base and J by 0 bases, and 17 bases separated the two germline ends. CDR1 is SGHRS and CDR2 is YFSETQ in the germline V gene. This CDR3 has 17 amino acids. The CDR3, as DNA: TGCGCCAGCAGCTTGTCCACCGGGACAATAACCTCCTACGAGCAGTACTTC. Translating gives CASSLSTGTITSYEQYF.

The V gene is TRBV28, the J gene TRBJ2-1, with TRBD2 as a possible D gene (6 bases). The V gene lost 6 bases and the J gene lost 4 bases, with 13 bases spanning the gap. CDR3 length: 14 residues. Germline lookup yields CDR1 MDHEN and CDR2 SYDVKM. CDR3 nucleotide sequence: TGTGCCAGCAGGGCGGGGCTTCGTTACAATGAGCAGTTCTTC. It specifies CASRAGLRYNEQFF. The full variable domain, completed using reference TRBV28 and TRBJ2-1, is DVKVTQSSRYLVKRTGEKVFLECVQDMDHENMFWYRQDPGLGLRLIYFSYDVKMKEKGDIPEGYSVSREKKERFSLILESASTNQTSMYLCASRAGLRYNEQFFGPGTRLTVL.

This clonotype has just a few counts. The chain combines TRBV7-3 with TRBJ2-5; D perhaps matches TRBD2 (5 bases). V lost 6 bases, J lost 1 base, and 12 bases lay in between. In germline, CDR1 is SGHTA, CDR2 FQGTGA. This CDR3 is 14 amino acids long. CDR3 in amino acids: CASRRPGFQETQYF. The CDR3 DNA sequence: TGTGCCAGCAGGCGTCCGGGATTCCAAGAGACCCAGTACTTC.